This T cell receptor beta chain was captured by sequencing in a study of T cell changes during pregnancy in multiple sclerosis. Using immunoSEQ multiplex PCR, the repertoire was profiled, and TCRdb retains in-frame clones only, with some absent. The table has under 80,000 clones, approximately 91% seen once. Germline values: CDR1 MDHEN, CDR2 SYDVKM. V trimming: 5 bases; J trimming: 7 bases; junction bases outside the gene matches: 14. This CDR3 has 16 amino acids. The sample in question was peripheral blood, obtained in the second trimester of pregnancy. The chain combines TRBV28 with TRBJ2-1, with 7 bases identical to TRBD2. This sequence originates from a female donor with multiple sclerosis, enrolled in a pregnancy study. Written as DNA, the CDR3 is TGTGCCAGCAGTCCCCCAGGTTTCAGCGGGAAGAATGAGCAGTTCTTC. Translation gives CASSPPGFSGKNEQFF.